A selection of T cell receptor beta chains follows, all from one sample in a study of shared clonotypes between healthy human individuals. This table comes from immunoSEQ multiplex PCR, and its TCRdb copy is limited to in-frame clones, with some not included. Here the sample spans 700,000 or so clones, less than 80% being singletons. Sequencing was performed on memory CD4+ T cells sorted from blood. The receptors were gathered from a woman aged 25 to 39 in good health. The CDR3 runs from the conserved cysteine through the conserved F or W. The D gene is left open where the match is weak. The size of a clone is reported for some rows only, either as once, few or many, or as a class for expanded clones.

v_gene,d_gene,abundance,j_gene,CDR3nt,CDR3aa
TRBV29-1,.,.,TRBJ2-3,TGCAGCGTTAGCCGGGGGGTTGGACAGGGACGCACAGATACGCAGTATTTT,CSVSRGVGQGRTDTQYF
TRBV19,.,.,TRBJ2-3,TGTGCCAGTAGTATAGAGCCCGCCACAGATACGCAGTATTTT,CASSIEPATDTQYF
TRBV6-1,.,.,TRBJ1-5,TGTGCCAGCAGACTCCGTATATACCAGCCCCAGCATTTT,CASRLRIYQPQHF
TRBV20-1,.,.,TRBJ1-2,TGCAGTGCCAGCCCTGGGGGCTACACCTTC,CSASPGGYTF
TRBV7-8,TRBD2,once,TRBJ2-5,TGTGCCAGCAGCTTAGGGGCGACTAGCGGGAGGGGAGAGACCCAGTACTTC,CASSLGATSGRGETQYF
TRBV5-1,.,once,TRBJ2-1,TGCGCCAGCAAGGAGTACAATGAGCAGTTCTTC,CASKEYNEQFF
TRBV6-4,TRBD2,.,TRBJ2-3,TGTGCCAGCAGCCGAGAGGCTAGCGGGAGTTACGATACGCAGTATTTT,CASSREASGSYDTQYF
TRBV15,.,few,TRBJ2-2,TGTGCCACCAGCGGGGACCTGCCCGGGGAGCTGTTTTTT,CATSGDLPGELFF
TRBV7-9,.,.,TRBJ2-4,TGTGCCAGCAGCCCTCTGAGGGCAGGGGGGGACATTCAGTACTTC,CASSPLRAGGDIQYF
TRBV28,.,once,TRBJ2-7,TGTGCCAGCAGTTTACCCGAAAGAAGACCCTACGAGCAGTACTTC,CASSLPERRPYEQYF
TRBV2,TRBD2,.,TRBJ2-7,TGTGCCAGCAGTGAAGCACCGGCTAGCGGGAACTACGAGCAGTACTTC,CASSEAPASGNYEQYF
TRBV25-1,.,.,TRBJ1-1,TGTGCCAGCAGTGAATTCCCCAGCCTTGAAGCTTTCTTT,CASSEFPSLEAFF
TRBV11-3,.,.,TRBJ1-1,TGTGCCAGCAGCGAAACCGGGACGTTTCCTGAAGCTTTCTTT,CASSETGTFPEAFF
TRBV15,TRBD2,once,TRBJ2-7,TGTGCCACCAGCAGGACCGGGACTAGCGGGAAGTACGAGCAGTACTTC,CATSRTGTSGKYEQYF
TRBV5-1,TRBD2,.,TRBJ2-5,TGCGCCAGCAGCTCCTTAGCGGGAGCGGGAGAGACCCAGTACTTC,CASSSLAGAGETQYF
TRBV28,.,few,TRBJ1-2,TGTGCCAGCAGTTTTAAGGGGTCTGACCTCTATGGCTACACCTTC,CASSFKGSDLYGYTF
TRBV6-6,.,.,TRBJ1-1,TGTGCCAGCACTCGGCAGAACACTGAAGCTTTCTTT,CASTRQNTEAFF
TRBV6-5,TRBD1,.,TRBJ1-5,TGTGCCAGCAGCAAAGAGGGACAGGCCGATCAGCCCCAGCATTTT,CASSKEGQADQPQHF
TRBV5-1,TRBD2,.,TRBJ2-1,TGCGCCAGCAGTCTTTCGTCTAGCGGTTACAATGAGCAGTTCTTC,CASSLSSSGYNEQFF
TRBV7-9,TRBD1,once,TRBJ2-1,TGTGCCAGCAGCTTAGGGACAGGGGGCCACAATGAGCAGTTCTTC,CASSLGTGGHNEQFF
TRBV15,.,few,TRBJ2-7,TGTGCCACCAGCAGAGATAAACTAGAGCAGTACTTC,CATSRDKLEQYF
TRBV6-1,.,.,TRBJ2-5,TGTGCCAGCAGTGAATTGCGCCATCTCCAAGAGACCCAGTACTTC,CASSELRHLQETQYF
TRBV5-1,.,.,TRBJ2-3,TGCGCCAGCAGCTGGACCCTTCCAGCGGCGAACACAGATACGCAGTATTTT,CASSWTLPAANTDTQYF
TRBV18,.,few,TRBJ2-3,TGTGCCAGCTCACCATTAAGCACAGATACGCAGTATTTT,CASSPLSTDTQYF
TRBV11-2,.,.,TRBJ1-1,TGTGCCAGCAGCTTGACAGGAGCCGAGACTGAAGCTTTCTTT,CASSLTGAETEAFF
TRBV2,.,few,TRBJ1-1,TGTGCCAGCAGCGAAGCTGGGTTGACAGCTTTCTTT,CASSEAGLTAFF
TRBV14,.,once,TRBJ1-6,TGTGCCAGCAGCCAAGATTACGGGCTTCTCCTCCACTTT,CASSQDYGLLLHF
TRBV10-3,.,.,TRBJ1-1,TGTGCCATCGGTGCTAACACTGAAGCTTTCTTT,CAIGANTEAFF
TRBV18,.,.,TRBJ2-1,TGTGCCAGCTCACCTCGAGGACAACACAATGAGCAGTTCTTC,CASSPRGQHNEQFF
TRBV28,TRBD1,.,TRBJ1-1,TGTGCCAGCAGTTCTACGACAGGGCAAGCTTTCTTT,CASSSTTGQAFF
TRBV5-1,.,few,TRBJ1-4,TGCGCCAGCAGCTTGGAGGGGAGAGGCCATGAAAAACTGTTTTTT,CASSLEGRGHEKLFF
TRBV6-6,.,.,TRBJ1-2,TGTGCCAGCAGTTCTGATGACAGAGGTTTTAACTATGGCTACACCTTC,CASSSDDRGFNYGYTF
TRBV9,TRBD2,few,TRBJ2-1,TGTGCCAGCAGCGTTGGGACTAGCAGAGGGGATGAGCAGTTCTTC,CASSVGTSRGDEQFF
TRBV28,TRBD1,few,TRBJ2-1,TGTGCCAGCACCCCCGGGGACAGGGATGTCAATGAGCAGTTCTTC,CASTPGDRDVNEQFF
TRBV4-2,TRBD2,.,TRBJ2-2,TGTGCCAGCAGCCAAGACCGGGAGGTCACCGGGGAGCTGTTTTTT,CASSQDREVTGELFF
TRBV19,.,.,TRBJ2-2,TGTGCCAGTAGTTGGCTTCTAGGGGACACCGGGGAGCTGTTTTTT,CASSWLLGDTGELFF
TRBV10-2,.,once,TRBJ1-1,TGCGCCAGCAGCCCGGGGGCGGGTGAAGCTTTCTTT,CASSPGAGEAFF
TRBV18,.,.,TRBJ1-5,TGTGCCAGCTCACCTACTGCTCAAAATCAGCCCCAGCATTTT,CASSPTAQNQPQHF
TRBV6-5,TRBD2,.,TRBJ2-5,TGTGCCAGCAGTCTAGCGGGAGGAGAGACCCAGTACTTC,CASSLAGGETQYF
TRBV29-1,.,.,TRBJ1-4,TGCAGCGTGGGGGAACATGGAAAACTGTTTTTT,CSVGEHGKLFF
TRBV4-1,TRBD2,.,TRBJ2-7,TGCGCCAGCAGCATGGGACTAGCGAAAATCTCCGCCTACGAGCAGTACTTC,CASSMGLAKISAYEQYF
TRBV7-7,TRBD2,.,TRBJ2-2,TGTGCCAGCAGCTCTAGCGGGAGGGGGAACACCGGGGAGCTGTTTTTT,CASSSSGRGNTGELFF
TRBV28,.,.,TRBJ2-7,TGTGCCAGCAGTTTGCAGCGGGACAGGCCCAGCTCCTACGAGCAGTACTTC,CASSLQRDRPSSYEQYF
TRBV5-4,TRBD2,.,TRBJ2-3,TGTGCCAGCAGCAGACAACTAGCGAGGGAAGATACGCAGTATTTT,CASSRQLAREDTQYF
TRBV5-1,.,.,TRBJ1-3,TGCGCCAGCAGCTTTGGTCAAGAAGGGGCTGGAAACACCATATATTTT,CASSFGQEGAGNTIYF
TRBV28,.,.,TRBJ2-7,TGTGCCAGCAAACAGTCCTACGAGCAGTACTTC,CASKQSYEQYF
TRBV7-8,TRBD2,.,TRBJ2-3,TGTGCCAGCAGCTGGATGGGACTAGCGGGGGATACGCAGTATTTT,CASSWMGLAGDTQYF